The clone carrying this T cell receptor (beta chain) was observed at least ten times. CDR1 and CDR2 from the germline V gene are LNHNV and YYDKDF (reference sequence). The CDR3 is made up of 16 amino acids. The V segment lost 0 bases and the J segment 7 bases; nucleotides outside the gene matches: 4. MiXCR, run by TCRdb on the RT-PCR reads, gives a single entry per CDR3 protein. Counted here are hundreds of thousands of distinct CDR3 sequences, 14% occurring once; the ten biggest clones make up 3.6%. V is TRBV15 and J is TRBJ2-1, with 12 positions matching TRBD2. This receptor was identified in a female donor in good health, serving as a healthy control. Input material: memory CD4+ T cells from blood. The CDR3 loop is CATSREPSGGGNEQFF. CDR3 nucleotide sequence: TGTGCCACCAGCAGAGAACCTAGCGGGGGGGGGAATGAGCAGTTCTTC.